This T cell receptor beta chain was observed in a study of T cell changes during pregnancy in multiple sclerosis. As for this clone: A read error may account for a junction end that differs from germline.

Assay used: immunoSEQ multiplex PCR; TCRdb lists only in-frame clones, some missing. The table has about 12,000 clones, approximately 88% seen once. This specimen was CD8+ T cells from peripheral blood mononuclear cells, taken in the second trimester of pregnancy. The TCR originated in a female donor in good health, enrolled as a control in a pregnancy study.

The CDR3 loop reads CASSPQGTDTQYF. The CDR3 nucleotides are TGTGCTAGCAGCCCGCAGGGCACAGATACGCAGTATTTT. The rearrangement links TRBV7-7 to TRBJ2-3; no clear D gene. Germline values: CDR1 SSHAT, CDR2 FNYEAQ (reference sequence). The CDR3 runs 13 residues.